This T cell receptor beta chain originates from a study of human T cells and chemical hapten exposure (dated by TCRdb to about 2021). Regarding the research as a whole: For sensitization, 2% DPC in acetone was applied to a roughly 2 cm by roughly 2 cm area of upper inner arm skin. Patch testing was done on the upper back using Finn chambers containing 0.01% DPC, and results were scored after 6 days according to International Contact Dermatitis Research Group standards. The study tracked peripheral blood TCR repertoire changes in vivo during primary and secondary sensitization to the hapten diphenylcyclopropenone (DPC) in alopecia patients. Throughout the study period of approximately 23 weeks, patients also received therapeutic DPC doses to the scalp every week. Patient blood was sampled pre-sensitization (week 0) and at 2, 6 and about 24 weeks after DPC sensitization. Most of the patients in the cohort were female, and the cohort covered alopecia areata with under or over 50% scalp involvement, alopecia totalis and alopecia universalis. For TCR sequencing, blood came from about 28 alopecia patients at anywhere from one to four time points (pre-sensitization, 2, 6 and 24 weeks). Libraries were pooled for sequencing, and per-sample TCR yields varied mainly because of small differences in library volumes within the pool. Study-wide conclusions, independent of this receptor: No change with DPC sensitization was found in the number of TCRs above 1 in 1000 frequency, and no evidence of global repertoire structure alterations was found. Alopecia, a presumed autoimmune disease, was present in all patients, so the immune response of the patients might differ from that of healthy individuals. The number of PT1 expanded TCRs positively correlated with patch test score, significant at thresholds 8, 16 and 32 but not 4. Compared with pre-sensitization or healthy control sets, expanded TCRs formed significantly more large CDR3 similarity clusters, which is consistent with antigen-driven responses. After repeated subsampling, the strength of the expansion versus patch-test correlation and the threshold at which it became significant changed.

Library preparation used RACE. TCRdb records NextSeq 500 as the sequencer. Library preparation attached unique molecular identifiers to individual cDNA molecules for quantitative, reproducible TCR counting. Each blood RNA sample was used to sequence both TCR alpha and TCR beta chains. Per the original workflow: Samples had a median of roughly 99,000 TCRs, with a range from about 20,000 to 690,600. V, J and CDR3 annotation of the TCR reads was performed with the Decombinator software suite. For the PS versus PT1 abundance plots, all samples were subsampled to the same number of TCRs (28,000). Expanded TCRs were defined as absent before sensitization and observed at least eight times at the 2-week time point. TCRdb cleaned the public reads at Q25 with fastp, built clones with MiXCR and kept in-frame beta chains. Under each unique CDR3 protein, matching rows form one entry showing the most common genes and DNA. TCRdb, rather than the study authors, made the V and J calls. The sample table records 90,000 to 120,000 distinct CDR3 sequences; approximately 11% of these occur just once. The ten largest clones represent around 3.5% of the sample.

The germline V gene gives CDR1 as SGDLS and CDR2 as YYNGEE. The CDR3 sequence holds 15 residues, the cysteine and phenylalanine included. This entry keeps only the CDR3 DNA: 45 bases, framed from base 1. V is cut back by 2 bases and J by 0 bases, with 1 base in the junction unmatched. Per the publication, the time point label means: patch test 1, 2 weeks after DPC sensitization. Reading the label with the study, this specimen's treatment or condition is: therapeutic diphenylcyclopropenone sensitization with weekly scalp DPC. Blood at each patch-test visit was drawn before the patch test was applied. Eligible patients were aged 18 to 70, diagnosed with alopecia, deemed suitable for DPC therapy, and excluded if pregnant. Unfractionated whole blood was collected in Tempus Blood RNA tubes, and total RNA was extracted from that blood. With regard to this clonotype: Its antigen specificity is not known. The sample holds no much larger clone one base away, and base qualities are not on file.

Sequenced material: whole blood, taken in connection with sensitization to the hapten diphenylcyclopropenone (DPC). This receptor was obtained from a woman aged 40 to 50 with alopecia areata. Some clones in this sample may be carry-over from other donors' samples. The chain is made from TRBV9 and TRBJ2-2, and 7 bases in between align with TRBD2. The CDR3 protein sequence reads: CASSVAGANTGELFF. The sequenced DNA is TGTGCCAGCAGCGTCGCGGGGGCGAACACCGGGGAGCTGTTTTTT.